Each of the 28 T cell receptor beta chains below was sequenced from the same sample in a study of technical replicates of blood from several donors. The assay was immunoSEQ multiplex PCR, and TCRdb's table has in-frame clones only and misses some. This table holds approximately 81,000 clones, roughly 95% found once. The sequencing input was T cells isolated from PBMCs. Every receptor here comes from a human donor in good health.

V and J are TRBV10-3 and TRBJ1-5; possibly TRBD1 for D (6 bases). V lost 3 bases to trimming and J lost 5 bases, with 8 bases between them. The CDR3 is 13 amino acids. CDR1 ENHRY and CDR2 SYGVKD come from the germline V gene. For the CDR3, the DNA is TGTGCCATCAGTGATGGGGGCTATCAGCCCCAGCATTTT. Protein: CAISDGGYQPQHF.

This chain links TRBV11-2 with TRBJ2-7, with a weak D call TRBD1 (5 bases). The ends were cut back, 3 bases at V and 3 bases at J, with 9 bases in the middle. The CDR3 is 13 amino acids. From germline, CDR1 is SGHAT and CDR2 FQNNGV. Here the CDR3 reads CASSLGRVYEQYF. The CDR3, as DNA: TGTGCCAGCAGCTTGGGGCGCGTCTACGAGCAGTACTTC.

The CDR3 protein is CASSLTGSTEAFF. CDR3 DNA: TGCGCCAGCAGCCTCACTGGGAGCACTGAAGCTTTCTTT. The J gene is TRBJ1-1, the V gene TRBV4-1, with D unresolved. The ends were cut back, 4 bases at V and 4 bases at J, with 10 bases in the middle. This CDR3 comprises 13 residues. Germline CDR1 MGHRA, CDR2 YSYEKL.

V usage is TRBV28 and J usage is TRBJ2-1; 10 nucleotides match TRBD2. Germline V lookup: CDR1 MDHEN, CDR2 SYDVKM. This CDR3 region has 15 residues. V lost 5 bases to trimming and J lost 6 bases; unmatched junction nucleotides: 7. The CDR3 sequence is CASSALVAGGNEQFF. For the CDR3, the DNA is TGTGCCAGCAGTGCCTTAGTAGCGGGAGGCAATGAGCAGTTCTTC.

The chain is built from TRBV4-1 and TRBJ2-1, with 8 bases aligning to TRBD2. The trim removed 0 bases at V and 6 bases at J, leaving 16 bases unmatched. Germline CDR1 MGHRA, CDR2 YSYEKL. This CDR3 is 19 amino acids long. CDR3 sequence (DNA): TGCGCCAGCAGCCAAGATCGGGAGGGGGGAGGGATGCAGGGCAATGAGCAGTTCTTC. This codes for CASSQDREGGGMQGNEQFF.

The chain carries TRBV21-1 and TRBJ2-6; TRBD2, the table's D call, lacks a check against the DNA. TRBV21-1 is deemed a pseudogene. CDR3 length: 16 amino acids. The CDR3 protein is CASRTSPYSGANVLTF. In nucleotides, the CDR3 is TGTGCCAGCAGGACTAGCCCCTACTCTGGGGCCAACGTCCTGACTTTC.

The V gene is TRBV25-1, the J gene TRBJ2-1, with D possibly being TRBD2 (5 bases). Germline CDR1 and CDR2: MGHDK and SYGVNS. The CDR3 runs to 14 residues. V dropped 3 bases and J dropped 8 bases, with 14 bases sitting between them. CDR3 coding DNA: TGTGCCAGCAGTGATTCGAGGGAAATCGATGAGCAGTTCTTC. As protein: CASSDSREIDEQFF.

V usage is TRBV7-2 and J usage is TRBJ2-1; unclear D gene. V lost 1 base and J 1 base, leaving 11 bases between the germline ends. The CDR3 sequence is 16 residues long. Germline values: CDR1 SGHTA, CDR2 FQGNSA. The CDR3 DNA reads TGTGCCAGCAGCTTAGACTTCCGAACTTCCTACAATGAGCAGTTCTTC. It codes for CASSLDFRTSYNEQFF.

The V gene is TRBV5-8, the J gene TRBJ2-5; no definite D call. Trimming shortened V by 0 bases and J by 5 bases, and 8 bases separated the two germline ends. The CDR3 sequence is 13 residues long. Germline V CDR1 and CDR2: SGHTS, YDEGEE. The CDR3 reads CASSLAYRETQYF. In DNA form, the CDR3 reads TGTGCCAGCAGCTTGGCCTACCGGGAGACCCAGTACTTC.

The rearrangement uses TRBV28 and TRBJ1-2; TRBD1 agrees at 9 bases. V was clipped by 4 bases and J by 4 bases; unmatched bases: 10. This CDR3 comprises 16 residues. Germline CDR1 MDHEN, CDR2 SYDVKM. CDR3: CASSSVGTGYPYGYTF. The CDR3 DNA reads as TGTGCCAGCAGTTCCGTCGGGACAGGGTATCCCTATGGCTACACCTTC.

CDR3 sequence reads: CASRSWQDSYEQYF. Written as DNA, the CDR3 is TGTGCCAGCAGATCATGGCAGGATTCCTACGAGCAGTACTTC. The chain recombines TRBV11-2 with TRBJ2-7; no reliable D call. This CDR3 is built from 14 residues. The V and J ends lost 6 bases and 1 base respectively, with 13 bases between them. The germline gives CDR1 SGHAT, CDR2 FQNNGV. The entire variable domain, with the rest obtained from reference TRBV11-2 and TRBJ2-7, is as follows: EAGVAQSPRYKIIEKRQSVAFWCNPISGHATLYWYQQILGQGPKLLIQFQNNGVVDDSQLPKDRFSAERLKGVDSTLKIQPAKLEDSAVYLCASRSWQDSYEQYFGPGTRLTVT.

This rearrangement joins TRBV4-1 to TRBJ2-5, with D perhaps TRBD1 (5 bases). The germline V gene has CDR1 MGHRA and CDR2 YSYEKL. The CDR3 covers 15 residues. Trimming pared 6 bases from V and 6 bases from J, leaving 20 bases between. The CDR3 nucleotides are TGCGCCAGCAGAGATGTAGGCAGGGATGGAAAGACCCAGTACTTC. It is translated as CASRDVGRDGKTQYF.

CDR3 residues: CASSDRGNYGYTF. CDR3 nucleotides: TGTGCCAGCAGTGACAGGGGAAACTATGGCTACACCTTC. The rearrangement uses TRBV6-1 and TRBJ1-2, with D possibly being TRBD1 (6 bases). V lost 3 bases to trimming and J lost 2 bases, with 7 bases between them. The CDR3 sequence is 13 residues long. Germline lookup yields CDR1 MNHNS and CDR2 SASEGT.

The rearrangement links TRBV11-2 to TRBJ1-2; possible D gene TRBD1, 5 bases. CDR3 length: 16 amino acids. Germline V gene lookup returns CDR1 SGHAT and CDR2 FQNNGV. The ends were cut back, 0 bases at V and 5 bases at J, with 16 bases in the middle. CDR3 DNA sequence: TGTGCCAGCAGCTTAGAAGTTTGGGGACGGGGGTATGGCTACACCTTC. Its translation is CASSLEVWGRGYGYTF. The full variable domain, with the rest looked up from reference TRBV11-2 and TRBJ1-2, is EAGVAQSPRYKIIEKRQSVAFWCNPISGHATLYWYQQILGQGPKLLIQFQNNGVVDDSQLPKDRFSAERLKGVDSTLKIQPAKLEDSAVYLCASSLEVWGRGYGYTFGSGTRLTVV.

The CDR3 coding sequence is TGTGCCACCCTCGGGATGAACACTGAAGCTTTCTTT. This codes for CATLGMNTEAFF. The genes are TRBV27 and TRBJ1-1; D remains ambiguous. Germline V gene data show CDR1 as MNHEY and CDR2 as SMNVEV (reference sequence). V lost 10 bases and J 0 bases, leaving 9 bases between the germline ends. This CDR3 is 12 amino acids long.

The chain uses TRBV5-1 and TRBJ2-3; 9 nucleotides match TRBD2. Trimming removed 0 bases from V and 2 bases from J; junction bases left unmatched: 7. Per germline, CDR1 SGHRS and CDR2 YFSETQ. This CDR3 is built from 17 residues. The CDR3 spells CASSLGQAGGLTDTQYF. Here the CDR3 DNA reads TGCGCCAGCAGCTTGGGTCAAGCGGGAGGTCTCACAGATACGCAGTATTTT.

This chain links TRBV18 with TRBJ2-7, with 11 bases matching TRBD1. This CDR3 is built from 14 residues. V gave up 4 bases and J gave up 6 bases; unmatched junction bases: 5. CDR1 KGHSH and CDR2 LQKENI come from the germline V gene. CDR3 nucleotide sequence: TGTGCCAGCTCACTGGACAGGGGGCGCGGCGAGCAGTACTTC. Protein: CASSLDRGRGEQYF.

The chain joins TRBV11-2 to TRBJ2-7, with 9 bases identical to TRBD2. V gave up 5 bases and J gave up 5 bases; unmatched junction bases: 7. CDR1 and CDR2 from the germline V gene are SGHAT and FQNNGV. The CDR3 has 14 amino acids. The CDR3 bases are TGTGCCAGCAGCGAGGGACTAGCCCCGCACGAGCAGTACTTC. Translated: CASSEGLAPHEQYF.

The genes are TRBV5-1 and TRBJ2-7, with 8 positions matching TRBD2. The germline V gene has CDR1 SGHRS and CDR2 YFSETQ. The CDR3 covers 15 residues. The junction had 5 bases not matched to a gene; V was cut back by 1 base and J by 2 bases. The CDR3 region has the DNA TGCGCCAGCAGCTTGACAAGGACTAGCACCTACGAGCAGTACTTC. It yields the protein CASSLTRTSTYEQYF. Drawing the rest from reference TRBV5-1 and TRBJ2-7, the complete variable domain is KAGVTQTPRYLIKTRGQQVTLSCSPISGHRSVSWYQQTPGQGLQFLFEYFSETQRNKGNFPGRFSGRQFSNSRSEMNVSTLELGDSALYLCASSLTRTSTYEQYFGPGTRLTVT.

The chain recombines TRBV7-8 with TRBJ1-3, with 9 bases aligning to TRBD1. Germline CDR1 reads SGHVS; CDR2 reads FQNEAQ. Trimming at V came to 5 bases and at J to 6 bases, leaving 17 bases not matched to a gene. CDR3 size: 18 residues. CDR3 protein: CASSPRFGTGIGINTIYF. The CDR3, as DNA: TGTGCCAGCAGCCCCCGCTTCGGGACAGGGATCGGTATAAACACCATATATTTT.

The chain combines TRBV29-1 with TRBJ2-2; 11 nucleotides agree with TRBD2. The CDR3 has 16 residues. The trim removed 6 bases at V and 5 bases at J, leaving 11 bases unmatched. Per germline, CDR1 SQVTM and CDR2 ANQGSEA. The DNA for the CDR3 is TGCAGCGTCTTACCCCTAGCGGGAGGTGATACCGGGGAGCTGTTTTTT. The encoded protein is CSVLPLAGGDTGELFF.

This sequence joins TRBV27 and TRBJ2-1; TRBD2 agrees at 7 bases. The CDR3 has 16 residues. V lost 9 bases and J lost 3; bases outside the gene matches: 14. CDR1 and CDR2 (germline): MNHEY, SMNVEV (reference sequence). DNA for the CDR3: TGTGCCAGTAGCGTAGGAGCGGGGCAGGGCTACAATGAGCAGTTCTTC. The encoded protein is CASSVGAGQGYNEQFF.

The CDR3 nucleotides are TGTGCCATCTGGAGCGGGAGGGCCGATGAGCAGTTCTTC. Protein product: CAIWSGRADEQFF. The J gene is TRBJ2-1, the V gene TRBV10-3; 10 bases are shared with TRBD2. The length of the CDR3 is 13 residues. Germline loops: CDR1 ENHRY, CDR2 SYGVKD. Trimming at V came to 8 bases and at J to 8 bases, leaving 6 bases not matched to a gene.

This clone is a singleton in its sample. The rearrangement uses TRBV20-1 and TRBJ2-4; D not resolved. This CDR3 has 11 amino acids. The germline V and J ends were trimmed by 6 bases and 3 bases, with 6 bases remaining between them. The germline V gene has CDR1 DFQATT and CDR2 SNEGSKA (reference sequence). CDR3 loop: CSASHKNIQYF. The DNA of the CDR3 is TGCAGTGCCTCACACAAAAACATTCAGTACTTC.

The rearrangement links TRBV5-1 to TRBJ2-1, with 13 bases that match TRBD2. The V segment lost 0 bases and the J segment 5 bases; nucleotides outside the gene matches: 8. CDR3 size: 18 residues. Germline CDR1 SGHRS, CDR2 YFSETQ. CDR3 in amino acids: CASSLAGGLAGRNNEQFF. CDR3 bases: TGCGCCAGCAGCTTGGCCGGGGGACTAGCGGGACGGAACAATGAGCAGTTCTTC.

V and J are TRBV6-6 and TRBJ2-1, with D perhaps matching TRBD1 (7 bases). Germline values: CDR1 MNHNY, CDR2 SVGAGI (reference sequence). The ends were cut back, 0 bases at V and 4 bases at J, with 10 bases in the middle. The CDR3 runs to 15 residues. The DNA for the CDR3 is TGTGCCAGCAGTTACTCTCAGGGGGGTTACAATGAGCAGTTCTTC. Amino acids: CASSYSQGGYNEQFF.

The DNA for the CDR3 is TGTGCCAGTAGCTCCTCGTTCTACAATGAGCAGTTCTTC. This translates into CASSSSFYNEQFF. The chain combines TRBV19 with TRBJ2-1; D is uncertain. This CDR3 has 13 amino acids. V lost 6 bases and J lost 3, with 9 bases in between. Germline V gene lookup returns CDR1 LNHDA and CDR2 SQIVND (reference sequence).

The chain has TRBV7-9 and TRBJ2-7; 11 nucleotides agree with TRBD1. The CDR3 runs 15 residues. The J segment lost 5 bases and the V segment lost 5 bases, leaving 8 bases of the junction unmatched. CDR1 and CDR2 from the germline V gene are SEHNR and FQNEAQ (reference sequence). The CDR3 DNA reads as TGTGCCAGCAGCGGTACCGGGACAGGGGGGAACGAGCAGTACTTC. It translates to CASSGTGTGGNEQYF. The complete variable domain, with remaining parts taken from reference TRBV7-9 and TRBJ2-7, reads DTGVSQNPRHKITKRGQNVTFRCDPISEHNRLYWYRQTLGQGPEFLTYFQNEAQLEKSRLLSDRFSAERPKGSFSTLEIQRTEQGDSAMYLCASSGTGTGGNEQYFGPGTRLTVT.